The sequence of this T cell receptor beta chain was determined in a study of siplizumab effects on memory and regulatory T cells. Germline-derived CDR1 and CDR2 are SGDLS and YYNGEE. This CDR3 contains 17 residues. V was clipped by 0 bases and J by 5 bases, with 18 bases between them. The protocol was immunoSEQ multiplex PCR, while the TCRdb copy is restricted to in-frame clones and leaves out a portion. Of about 26,000 clones in the sample, 75% to 85% were seen once. Sequencing input: memory CD4+ T cells sorted from blood. The sequence was obtained from a human donor in good health. The chain joins TRBV9 to TRBJ2-1; TRBD2 is a possible D gene (6 bases). The DNA of the CDR3 is TGTGCCAGCAGCGTAGGAATAGGGACTTGGGTCGACAATGAGCAGTTCTTC. It translates to CASSVGIGTWVDNEQFF.